One sample yielded the 28 T cell receptor beta chains listed below, sequenced in a study of response to subunit inactivated influenza vaccine. TCRdb ran MiXCR on the RT-PCR reads and lists one entry per CDR3 protein. The sample lists hundreds of thousands of distinct CDR3 sequences; roughly 18% were seen once. The sequencing used PBMCs from blood, collected about 5 days after vaccination. These receptors all come from a man aged 50-60 years who received an inactivated influenza vaccine.

Here the CDR3 DNA reads TGCGCCAGCAGCCGGACAACCGGGACAGGGAGTACGCAGTATTTT. It specifies CASSRTTGTGSTQYF. The chain has TRBV4-3 and TRBJ2-3, with TRBD1 matching 9 bases. This CDR3 region has 15 residues. CDR1 and CDR2 from the germline V gene are LGHNA and YSLEER. V shed 4 bases and J 8 bases; nucleotides not matched to a gene: 10.

The gene calls are TRBV7-2 and TRBJ2-7, with a weak D call TRBD2 (6 bases). The V end was cut by 4 bases, the J end by 5 bases, with 21 bases between. The CDR3 totals 16 residues. Germline-derived CDR1 and CDR2 are SGHTA and FQGNSA. The DNA for the CDR3 is TGTGCCAGCAGCTCCCCCCCTGGGGGGATAAGGGACGAGCAGTACTTC. Amino acid sequence: CASSSPPGGIRDEQYF.

The chain carries TRBV20-1 and TRBJ2-5; D is possibly TRBD1 (6 bases). The CDR3 length is 13 residues. V gave up 5 bases and J gave up 9 bases, with 19 bases separating them. Germline CDR1 and CDR2: DFQATT and SNEGSKA (reference sequence). The CDR3 nucleotides read TGCAGTGCTCCCAAGCCAGGGGAGTGGGCCCAGTACTTC. Translation: CSAPKPGEWAQYF.

J is TRBJ2-1 and V is TRBV12-5, with 12 bases matching TRBD2. V shed 3 bases, J shed 10 bases, and the junction held 4 bases outside the gene matches. The CDR3 has 14 amino acids. Germline V gene lookup returns CDR1 LGHNT and CDR2 FRNRAP. In nucleotides, the CDR3 is TGTGCTAGTGGTTTAACGGGGACTAGCGGGGAGCAGTTCTTC. The encoded protein is CASGLTGTSGEQFF.

This rearrangement joins TRBV20-1 to TRBJ2-2; D remains unclear. Per the germline V gene, CDR1 is DFQATT and CDR2 is SNEGSKA (reference sequence). Trimming removed 5 bases from V and 0 bases from J, with 7 bases in between. This CDR3 contains 13 residues. The CDR3 loop reads CSAENANTGELFF. In DNA form, the CDR3 reads TGCAGTGCTGAAAACGCGAACACCGGGGAGCTGTTTTTT.

This rearrangement joins TRBV12-3 or TRBV12-4 to TRBJ2-6, with D unresolved. This CDR3 is 15 amino acids long. V gave up 1 base and J gave up 4 bases, with 8 bases separating them. The CDR3 region is CASSLEALGANVLTF. The CDR3 nucleotides are TGTGCCAGCAGTTTAGAGGCGCTCGGGGCCAACGTCCTGACTTTC.

The chain couples TRBV6-1 to TRBJ2-1, with TRBD1 matching over 7 bases. V shed 6 bases, J shed 6 bases, and the junction held 8 bases outside the gene matches. CDR3 length: 14 amino acids. Looked up from germline, CDR1 is MNHNS and CDR2 is SASEGT. The CDR3 here is CASSEGAARNEQFF. Written as DNA, the CDR3 is TGTGCCAGCAGCGAGGGGGCGGCACGCAATGAGCAGTTCTTC.

Only a few counts were recorded for this clonotype. CDR3 DNA sequence: TGCAGTGCTAGTGGGGCTAGCGATGCGAACACAGATACGCAGTATTTT. Its protein is CSASGASDANTDTQYF. The V gene is TRBV20-1, the J gene TRBJ2-3; weak D call: TRBD2 (6 bases). The CDR3 extends over 16 amino acids. Germline-derived CDR1 and CDR2 are DFQATT and SNEGSKA (reference sequence). V was pared by 3 bases and J by 2 bases, with 18 bases between.

V gene TRBV2 combines with J gene TRBJ1-5; D is uncertain. Per the germline V gene, CDR1 is SNHLY and CDR2 is FYNNEI. The CDR3 extends over 13 amino acids. V shed 11 bases and J shed 0 bases, with 11 bases lying between them. DNA for the CDR3: TGTGCCTCCCAAACACTTAGCAATCAGCCCCAGCATTTT. It codes for CASQTLSNQPQHF.

The chain is built from TRBV29-1 and TRBJ1-1, with no clear D. Germline V CDR1 and CDR2: SQVTM, ANQGSEA. There are 13 residues in the CDR3. V was trimmed by 6 bases and J by 4 bases, leaving 15 bases between them. The CDR3 coding sequence is TGCAGCGTCCCCTTTGGACGCGGCACTGAAGCTTTCTTT. Translation gives CSVPFGRGTEAFF. Full variable domain (remainder filled in from reference TRBV29-1 and TRBJ1-1): SAVISQKPSRDICQRGTSLTIQCQVDSQVTMMFWYRQQPGQSLTLIATANQGSEATYESGFVIDKFPISRPNLTFSTLTVSNMSPEDSSIYLCSVPFGRGTEAFFGQGTRLTVV.

The chain carries TRBV7-6 and TRBJ2-5; possibly TRBD1 for D (6 bases). CDR3 length: 13 residues. Deletions cut 1 base from V and 7 bases from J, with 10 bases between. Germline V CDR1 and CDR2: SGHVS, FNYEAQ. The CDR3 nucleotides are TGTGCCAGCAGCTTAGTGCCACAGGGGACCCAGTACTTC. The encoded protein is CASSLVPQGTQYF.

The rearrangement uses TRBV20-1 and TRBJ2-3, with 9 bases lining up with TRBD1. The V gene's germline CDR1 is DFQATT and CDR2 SNEGSKA (reference sequence). The CDR3 loop spans 15 amino acids. Unmatched junction bases numbered 12, after V lost 6 bases and J lost 5 bases. The CDR3 nucleotides read TGCAGTGCGAGAAAGGGACAGGGTCAACAAGATACGCAGTATTTT. Amino acid sequence: CSARKGQGQQDTQYF.

The chain recombines TRBV6-5 with TRBJ2-3; D is uncertain. Trimming pared 7 bases from V and 4 bases from J, leaving 9 bases between. The CDR3 covers 12 residues. Germline CDR1 and CDR2: MNHEY and SVGAGI. As DNA, the CDR3 is TGTGCCAGCAATGTGAGTCCAGATACGCAGTATTTT. Its translation is CASNVSPDTQYF.

This chain joins TRBV28 and TRBJ2-7; D is ambiguous. This CDR3 is 14 amino acids long. From germline, CDR1 is MDHEN and CDR2 SYDVKM. With 5 bases removed from V and 6 bases from J, the gap between germline ends came to 17 bases. The CDR3 bases are TGTGCCAGCAGTGTTCGGCAGGAAAATCCCGAGCAGTACTTC. The encoded protein is CASSVRQENPEQYF. The full variable domain, with the rest looked up from reference TRBV28 and TRBJ2-7, is DVKVTQSSRYLVKRTGEKVFLECVQDMDHENMFWYRQDPGLGLRLIYFSYDVKMKEKGDIPEGYSVSREKKERFSLILESASTNQTSMYLCASSVRQENPEQYFGPGTRLTVT.

J is TRBJ2-3 and V is TRBV20-1, with TRBD1 matching 9 bases. Germline V lookup: CDR1 DFQATT, CDR2 SNEGSKA (reference sequence). The CDR3 loop spans 17 amino acids. V lost 2 bases and J lost 5; bases outside the gene matches: 14. CDR3 nucleotides: TGCAGTGCTAGACCTACGGGGGGACAGGGTAATGTAGATACGCAGTATTTT. Amino acid sequence: CSARPTGGQGNVDTQYF.

This clonotype was seen a few times. V usage is TRBV5-1 and J usage is TRBJ1-1; tentatively, D is TRBD1 (5 bases). Germline CDR1 is SGHRS and CDR2 is YFSETQ. This CDR3 comprises 15 residues. The germline V and J ends were trimmed by 4 bases and 6 bases, with 19 bases remaining between them. CDR3 protein: CASSPGGTLRPEAFF. The CDR3 DNA sequence: TGCGCCAGCAGCCCTGGGGGGACGTTACGCCCTGAAGCTTTCTTT.

The chain couples TRBV27 to TRBJ2-7, with 9 bases that match TRBD1. The CDR3 sequence is 14 residues long. The ends lost 6 bases at V and 2 bases at J; junction bases unmatched: 5. The V gene's germline CDR1 is MNHEY and CDR2 SMNVEV (reference sequence). CDR3 nucleotide sequence: TGTGCCAGCAGACGACAGGGGGGAACCTACGAGCAGTACTTC. The encoded protein is CASRRQGGTYEQYF.

CDR3 in DNA: TGTGCCAGCAGTAGTAGCGGGAGGGCCATCGAGCAGTACTTC. Translation gives CASSSSGRAIEQYF. The chain couples TRBV9 to TRBJ2-7, with 11 bases identical to TRBD2. The V gene's germline CDR1 is SGDLS and CDR2 YYNGEE. The CDR3 extends over 14 amino acids. V lost 5 bases and J lost 6; bases outside the gene matches: 7.

This clonotype was seen ten or more times. The CDR3 spells CSVAGDYNEQFF. The CDR3 DNA sequence: TGCAGCGTTGCGGGGGACTACAATGAGCAGTTCTTC. This chain connects TRBV29-1 to TRBJ2-1; TRBD2 is a possible D gene (6 bases). Germline V gene sequence: CDR1 SQVTM, CDR2 ANQGSEA. This CDR3 contains 12 residues. Trimming left V 4 bases short and J 3 bases short, with 7 bases between.

This chain joins TRBV12-3 or TRBV12-4 and TRBJ2-7; the D is unclear. The CDR3 contains 13 residues. V gave up 1 base and J gave up 6 bases, with 10 bases separating them. CDR3: CASSLGPSGEQYF. The CDR3 bases are TGTGCCAGCAGTTTAGGTCCGTCGGGCGAGCAGTACTTC.

This sequence joins TRBV24-1 and TRBJ2-3, with 14 bases aligning to TRBD2. J lost 3 bases, V lost 4 bases, and 2 bases had no gene match. Germline V gene lookup returns CDR1 KGHDR and CDR2 SFDVKD. The length of the CDR3 is 16 residues. In DNA, the CDR3 is TGTGCCACCAGTGAAGGGACTAGCGGGGGTACAGATACGCAGTATTTT. Translation gives CATSEGTSGGTDTQYF.

In its sample, this clonotype was seen a few times. The CDR3 spells CASTASGRYEQYF. DNA for the CDR3: TGTGCCAGCACCGCTAGCGGGCGGTACGAGCAGTACTTC. The J gene is TRBJ2-7, the V gene TRBV7-9; 8 nucleotides match TRBD2. Germline V gene lookup returns CDR1 SEHNR and CDR2 FQNEAQ (reference sequence). The CDR3 is made up of 13 amino acids. Trimming took 7 bases from V and 4 from J; bases not matched to a gene: 6.

The chain combines TRBV29-1 with TRBJ2-1; TRBD1 aligns across 9 bases. CDR1 and CDR2 (germline): SQVTM, ANQGSEA. With 6 bases clipped from V and 4 bases from J, the junction kept 10 bases outside the gene matches. This CDR3 has 15 residues. The CDR3 DNA reads TGCAGCGTCGAACCGGGACAGGGTCGTTACAATGAGCAGTTCTTC. Protein sequence: CSVEPGQGRYNEQFF.

DNA of the CDR3: TGTGCCAGCAGCATACTAGCGGGAGGAGGAAATGAGCAGTTCTTC. It translates to CASSILAGGGNEQFF. The chain is built from TRBV27 and TRBJ2-1, with 12 positions matching TRBD2. The CDR3 length is 15 residues. The J segment lost 7 bases and the V segment lost 6 bases, leaving 7 bases of the junction unmatched. Germline assignment: CDR1 MNHEY and CDR2 SMNVEV (reference sequence).

In nucleotides, the CDR3 is TGCAGTGCTACCGGGACACGCGAAAAACTGTTTTTT. It specifies CSATGTREKLFF. The rearrangement uses TRBV20-1 and TRBJ1-4, with D possibly TRBD1 on 6 matching bases. Germline CDR1 and CDR2: DFQATT and SNEGSKA (reference sequence). V was pared by 4 bases and J by 8 bases, with 11 bases between. This CDR3 has 12 residues.

This clonotype has ten or more counts. V and J are TRBV4-1 and TRBJ2-1, with 9 bases matching TRBD2. Trimming took 5 bases from V and 3 from J; bases not matched to a gene: 2. Germline lookup yields CDR1 MGHRA and CDR2 YSYEKL. The CDR3 sequence is 14 residues long. The CDR3 region has the DNA TGCGCCAGCAGCGGGACTAGCCTCTACAATGAGCAGTTCTTC. This gives the protein CASSGTSLYNEQFF.

This clonotype occurred many times. This rearrangement joins TRBV30 to TRBJ2-4; 8 bases fit TRBD1. The CDR3 is 15 amino acids. Germline lookup yields CDR1 GTSNPN and CDR2 SVGIG (reference sequence). The ends lost 0 bases at V and 9 bases at J; junction bases unmatched: 10. The chain's CDR3 is CAWSVSLRQGTIQYF. DNA for the CDR3: TGTGCCTGGAGTGTATCCCTCCGACAGGGGACCATTCAGTACTTC.

This clonotype showed up just a few times. The gene calls are TRBV6-1 and TRBJ1-1, with no clear D. The CDR3 extends over 12 amino acids. Trimming pared 5 bases from V and 10 bases from J, leaving 14 bases between. Germline CDR1 is MNHNS and CDR2 is SASEGT. CDR3 nucleotides: TGTGCCAGCAGTAGGGAGGCCAGCGGAGCTTTCTTT. Translated, it gives CASSREASGAFF.